This is a list of T cell receptor beta chains from one sample in a study of blood T cell repertoires in COVID-19. The method was immunoSEQ multiplex PCR; TCRdb's version includes in-frame clones alone and lacks a portion of them. The top ten clones hold about 2.2% of a sample with about 200,000 clones, 75% to 90% of them seen once. Specimen: peripheral blood. The receptors here all came from a young man who had recovered from COVID-19. Both conserved end residues are part of each CDR3.

TRBJ1-1	TRBV28	CASGRDSQKAFF
TRBJ2-7	TRBV24-1	CATKDRTGEQYF
TRBJ1-5	TRBV6-5	CASSYVGGNQPQHF
TRBJ1-1	TRBV19	CASSIIDSRTEAFF
TRBJ2-3	TRBV30	CAWLRWGVNTDTQYF
TRBJ1-6	TRBV18	CASSPNGGRYNSPLHF
TRBJ2-7	TRBV10-1	CASSVTAGFDEQYF
TRBJ1-2	TRBV5-1	CASSLATGEGYTF
TRBJ2-6	TRBV5-6	CASSSQGSGANVLTF
TRBJ2-4	TRBV7-2	CASSPSPSTKNIQYF
TRBJ2-7	TRBV3-1/TRBV3-2	CASSRKLAGGNYEQYF
TRBJ2-5	TRBV19	CASSTGLAGVQETQYF
TRBJ1-2	TRBV5-1	CASSLGTGYGYTF
TRBJ1-5	TRBV6-5	CASSSRQGLSNQPQHF
TRBJ1-1	TRBV28	CASSLLAGPLNTEAFF
TRBJ2-7	TRBV7-2	CASSPAGPGSSYEQYF
TRBJ1-4	TRBV27	CASSFDRTNEKLFF
TRBJ2-1	TRBV6-4	CASRGLAGYNEQFF
TRBJ2-5	TRBV29-1	CSAGTASGGRQETQYF
TRBJ1-1	TRBV6-6	CASSPGQGRDTEAFF
TRBJ1-6	TRBV9	CASSVGGLRDSPLHF
TRBJ2-2	TRBV18	CASSSGQSGTGELFF
TRBJ1-2	TRBV14	CASSRGTGGHYGYTF
TRBJ2-7	TRBV18	CASSPAAGWLYEQYF
TRBJ1-1	TRBV30	CALAGRLDTEAFF
TRBJ2-7	TRBV15	CATSRDRYEQYF
TRBJ2-7	TRBV15	CATSRDRTGGVYEQYF
TRBJ1-1	TRBV5-1	CASSFSGVNTEAFF
TRBJ2-3	TRBV10-3	CAISPVAGQTDTQYF
TRBJ2-3	TRBV19	CASSIEGLALYTDTQYF
TRBJ2-3	TRBV19	CASSTGLLSTDTQYF
TRBJ1-2	TRBV27	CASSLSGLQGFYTF
TRBJ2-5	TRBV5-1	CASSFSGLSNQETQYF
TRBJ2-7	TRBV29-1	CSGRTSGDEQYF
TRBJ2-2	TRBV11-2	CASSLDTLRGGFGELFF
TRBJ2-7	TRBV6-5	CASSQQGGIYEQYF
TRBJ2-7	TRBV11-2	CASSLRILDEQYF
TRBJ2-1	TRBV6-1	CASSGLAGARGIYNEQFF
TRBJ1-6	TRBV7-6	CASSSLWPALCDIPHNSPLHF
TRBJ2-7	TRBV27	CASSAYPGHFSSEQYF
TRBJ2-7	TRBV20-1	CSARAGFEQYF
TRBJ1-1	TRBV11-2	CASSPHTMNTEAFF
TRBJ2-5	TRBV3-1/TRBV3-2	CASSRGGEETQYF
TRBJ2-5	TRBV11-3	CASSPTGETQYF
TRBJ1-1	TRBV28	CASRSTGGTEAFF
TRBJ1-6	TRBV19	CASSIASIVNSPLHF
TRBJ2-5	TRBV30	CACLGRGGTETQYF
TRBJ2-1	TRBV11-1	CASSFLTADNEQFF
TRBJ1-5	TRBV5-4	CASSVGHDSNQPQHF
TRBJ1-2	TRBV5-1	CASSPAVSGGYTF
TRBJ2-7	TRBV6-4	CASSVEGGSYEQYF
TRBJ1-3	TRBV5-1	CASSLGFSRRLGNTIYF
TRBJ2-7	TRBV5-1	CASSWTVGAGSYEQYF
TRBJ1-2	TRBV7-6	CASSPRTQDEEGYTF